This T cell receptor beta chain was obtained from a study of vaccination effects on CD4 cells after COVID-19. Sequenced by immunoSEQ multiplex PCR; TCRdb stores in-frame clones only, minus some. Of 27,000 or so clones in the sample, 72% were seen once. Expansion of antigen-specific CD4+ T cells with viral peptide pools was carried out by the ViraFEST assay before sequencing. The culture ran for roughly ten days, and then CD4+ T cells were isolated. Nucleocapsid antibodies were negative in the vaccine recipients, who had never had SARS-CoV-2 infection. The culture medium for some 2 million PBMC per well included 10 IU/ml IL-2 and about 10 ug/ml peptides. Both day 3 and day 7 saw half the medium replaced with IL-2 medium. Germline V gives CDR1 KGHSH, CDR2 LQKENI. The CDR3 sequence is 13 residues long. Deletions cut 4 bases from V and 6 bases from J, with 12 bases between. Notes on this clone: As yet, its antigen is unknown.

The chain combines TRBV18 with TRBJ1-1; D might be TRBD1 (5 bases). The source material was CD4+ T cells from PBMCs cultured with SARS-CoV-2 spike peptides, sampled before COVID-19 vaccination. This clonotype originated in a human donor who received a COVID-19 vaccine. CDR3 loop: CASSRATGAEAFF. The CDR3 DNA reads TGTGCCAGCTCACGCGCCACGGGGGCTGAAGCTTTCTTT.